This section outlines one T cell receptor (beta chain) sequence together with its context. Assay used: immunoSEQ multiplex PCR; TCRdb lists only in-frame clones, some missing. The sample has around 30,000 clones, less than 90% seen once. Trimming cost V 3 bases and J 5 bases; bases outside gene matches: 13. Germline loops: CDR1 SGHRS, CDR2 YFSETQ. This CDR3 is 16 amino acids long. The data stem from a study of PD-1 blockade in mismatch repair-deficient tumors. The sequence was obtained from an adult with mismatch repair-deficient cancer. The sample was PBMCs, taken less than 7 weeks after starting pembrolizumab. This sequence joins TRBV5-1 and TRBJ2-5, with 7 bases that match TRBD2. Written as DNA, the CDR3 is TGCGCCAGCAGCTCCCAGGCGGGAGTACTCGTGGAGACCCAGTACTTC. It is translated as CASSSQAGVLVETQYF.